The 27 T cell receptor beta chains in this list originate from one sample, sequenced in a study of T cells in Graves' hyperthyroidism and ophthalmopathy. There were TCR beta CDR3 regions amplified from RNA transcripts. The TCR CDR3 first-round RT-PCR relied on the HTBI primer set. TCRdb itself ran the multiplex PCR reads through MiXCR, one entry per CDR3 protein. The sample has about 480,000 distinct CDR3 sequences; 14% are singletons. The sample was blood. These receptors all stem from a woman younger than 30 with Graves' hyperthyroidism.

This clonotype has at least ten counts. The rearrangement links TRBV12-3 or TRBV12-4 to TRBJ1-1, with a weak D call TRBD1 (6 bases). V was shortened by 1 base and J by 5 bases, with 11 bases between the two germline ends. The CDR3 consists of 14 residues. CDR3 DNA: TGTGCCAGCAGTTTAGAGGGGGAGTGGACTGAAGCTTTCTTT. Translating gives CASSLEGEWTEAFF.

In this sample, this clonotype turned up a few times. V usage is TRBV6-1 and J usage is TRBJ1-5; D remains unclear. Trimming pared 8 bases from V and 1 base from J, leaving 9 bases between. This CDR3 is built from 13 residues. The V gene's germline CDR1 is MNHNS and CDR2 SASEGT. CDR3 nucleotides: TGTGCCAGCGCCGAAATCAGCAATCAGCCCCAGCATTTT. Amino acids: CASAEISNQPQHF.

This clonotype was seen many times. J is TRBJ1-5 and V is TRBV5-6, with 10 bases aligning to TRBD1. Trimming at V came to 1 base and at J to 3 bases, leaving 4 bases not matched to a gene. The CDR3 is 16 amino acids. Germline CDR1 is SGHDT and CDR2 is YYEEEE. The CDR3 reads CASSLIGQGDNQPQHF. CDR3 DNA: TGTGCCAGCAGCTTGATTGGACAGGGGGACAATCAGCCCCAGCATTTT.

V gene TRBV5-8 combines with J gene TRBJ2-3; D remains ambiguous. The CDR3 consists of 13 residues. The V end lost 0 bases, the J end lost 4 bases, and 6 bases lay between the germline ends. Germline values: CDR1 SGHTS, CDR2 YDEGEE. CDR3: CASSLVGADTQYF. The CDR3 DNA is TGTGCCAGCAGCTTGGTTGGAGCAGATACGCAGTATTTT.

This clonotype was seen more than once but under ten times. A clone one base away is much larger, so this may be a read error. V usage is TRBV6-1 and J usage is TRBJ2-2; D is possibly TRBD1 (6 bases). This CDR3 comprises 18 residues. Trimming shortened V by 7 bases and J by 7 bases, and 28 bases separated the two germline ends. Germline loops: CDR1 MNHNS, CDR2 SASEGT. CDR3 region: CASTDYGQLMVLGGELFF. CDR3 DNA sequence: TGTGCCAGCACCGACTACGGACAGTTGATGGTCTTGGGCGGGGAGCTGTTTTTT.

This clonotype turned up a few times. Here the CDR3 reads CSARDVGQTLTDTQYF. For the CDR3, the DNA is TGCAGTGCTAGAGATGTGGGTCAGACCCTCACAGATACGCAGTATTTT. J is TRBJ2-3 and V is TRBV20-1; D gene uncertain. Trimming removed 0 bases from V and 2 bases from J, with 15 bases in between. The CDR3 contains 16 residues. CDR1 DFQATT and CDR2 SNEGSKA come from the germline V gene (reference sequence).

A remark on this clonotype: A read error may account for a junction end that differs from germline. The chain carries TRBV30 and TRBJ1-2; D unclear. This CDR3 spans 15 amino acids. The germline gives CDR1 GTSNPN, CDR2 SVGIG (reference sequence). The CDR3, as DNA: TGTGCCTTGAGTGTAAAGGACCGAGCTAACTATGGCTACACCTTC. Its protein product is CALSVKDRANYGYTF.

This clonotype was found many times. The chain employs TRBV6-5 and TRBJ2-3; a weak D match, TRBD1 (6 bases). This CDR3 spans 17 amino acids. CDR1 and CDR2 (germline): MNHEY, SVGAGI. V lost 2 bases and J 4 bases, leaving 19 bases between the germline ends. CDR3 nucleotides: TGTGCCAGCAGTTACGACGACAGGCTGCGCAGTCCAGATACGCAGTATTTT. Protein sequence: CASSYDDRLRSPDTQYF.

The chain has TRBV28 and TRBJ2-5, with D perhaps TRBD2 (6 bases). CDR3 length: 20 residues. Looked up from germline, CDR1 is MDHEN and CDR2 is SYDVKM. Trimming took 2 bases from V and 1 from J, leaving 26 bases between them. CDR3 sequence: CASSLKDPVRELAPQETQYF. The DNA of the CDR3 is TGTGCCAGCAGTTTAAAGGATCCAGTCCGGGAGTTGGCGCCCCAAGAGACCCAGTACTTC.

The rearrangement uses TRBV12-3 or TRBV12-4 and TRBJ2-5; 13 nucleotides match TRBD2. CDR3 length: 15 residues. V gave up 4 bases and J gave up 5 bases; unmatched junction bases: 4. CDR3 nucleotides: TGTGCCAGCAGTTGGACTAGCGGGAGTTTGGAGACCCAGTACTTC. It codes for CASSWTSGSLETQYF.

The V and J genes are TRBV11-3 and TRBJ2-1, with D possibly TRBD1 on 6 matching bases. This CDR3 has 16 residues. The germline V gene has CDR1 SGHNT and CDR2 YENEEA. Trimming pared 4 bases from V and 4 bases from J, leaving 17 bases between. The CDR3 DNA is TGTGCCAGCAGCTGGCGATCGGGACAACAATACAATGAGCAGTTCTTC. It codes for CASSWRSGQQYNEQFF.

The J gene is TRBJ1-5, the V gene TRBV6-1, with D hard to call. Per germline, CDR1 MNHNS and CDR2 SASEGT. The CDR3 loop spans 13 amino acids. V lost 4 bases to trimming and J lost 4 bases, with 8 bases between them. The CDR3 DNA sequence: TGTGCCAGCAGTGTAAGGGAAAATCAGCCCCAGCATTTT. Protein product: CASSVRENQPQHF.

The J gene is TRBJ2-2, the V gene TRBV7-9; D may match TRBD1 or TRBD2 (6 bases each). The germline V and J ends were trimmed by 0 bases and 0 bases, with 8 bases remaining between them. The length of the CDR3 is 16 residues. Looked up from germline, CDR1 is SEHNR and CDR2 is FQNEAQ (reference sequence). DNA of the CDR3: TGTGCCAGCAGCTTAGCGGAGGGGGCGAACACCGGGGAGCTGTTTTTT. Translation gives CASSLAEGANTGELFF.

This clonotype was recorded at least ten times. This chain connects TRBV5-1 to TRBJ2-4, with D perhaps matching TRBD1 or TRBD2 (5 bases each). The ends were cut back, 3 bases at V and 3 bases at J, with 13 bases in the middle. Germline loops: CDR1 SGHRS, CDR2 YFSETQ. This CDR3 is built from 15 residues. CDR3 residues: CASSYGTEHKNIQYF. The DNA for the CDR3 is TGCGCCAGCAGCTATGGGACCGAACACAAAAACATTCAGTACTTC.

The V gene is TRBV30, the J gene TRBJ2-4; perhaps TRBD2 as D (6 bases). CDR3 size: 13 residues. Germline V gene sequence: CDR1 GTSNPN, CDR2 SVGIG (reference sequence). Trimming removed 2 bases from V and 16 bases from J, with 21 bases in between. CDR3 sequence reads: CAWSTVAWDSSYF. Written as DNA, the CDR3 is TGTGCCTGGAGTACCGTCGCGTGGGACTCTTCATACTTC.

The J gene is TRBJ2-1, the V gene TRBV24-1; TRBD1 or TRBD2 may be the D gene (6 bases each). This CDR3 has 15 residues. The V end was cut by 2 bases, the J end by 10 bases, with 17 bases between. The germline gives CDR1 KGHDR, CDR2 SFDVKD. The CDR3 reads CATSDSGASAPEQFF. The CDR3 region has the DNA TGTGCCACCAGTGATTCGGGGGCTAGCGCCCCCGAGCAGTTCTTC.

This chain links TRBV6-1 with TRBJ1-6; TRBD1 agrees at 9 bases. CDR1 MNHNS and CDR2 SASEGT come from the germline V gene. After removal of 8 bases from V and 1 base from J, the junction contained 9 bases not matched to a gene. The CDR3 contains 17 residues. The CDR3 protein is CASGNRGRGSYNSPLHF. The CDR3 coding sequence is TGTGCCAGCGGAAACAGGGGGCGGGGGTCCTATAATTCACCCCTCCACTTT.

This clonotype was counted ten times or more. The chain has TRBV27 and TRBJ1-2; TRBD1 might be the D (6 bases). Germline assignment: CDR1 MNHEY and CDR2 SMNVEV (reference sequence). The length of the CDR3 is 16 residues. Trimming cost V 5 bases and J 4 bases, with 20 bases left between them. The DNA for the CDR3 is TGTGCCAGCAGTCTAGGGGGGACTCCTGGCTTCTATGGCTACACCTTC. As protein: CASSLGGTPGFYGYTF.

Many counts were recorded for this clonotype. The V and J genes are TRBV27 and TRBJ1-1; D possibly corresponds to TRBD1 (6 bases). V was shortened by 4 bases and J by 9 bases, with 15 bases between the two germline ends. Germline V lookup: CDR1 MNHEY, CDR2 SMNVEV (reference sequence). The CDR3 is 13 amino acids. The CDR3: CASSSTGYAQAFF. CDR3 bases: TGTGCCAGCAGTTCTACAGGGTATGCTCAAGCTTTCTTT.

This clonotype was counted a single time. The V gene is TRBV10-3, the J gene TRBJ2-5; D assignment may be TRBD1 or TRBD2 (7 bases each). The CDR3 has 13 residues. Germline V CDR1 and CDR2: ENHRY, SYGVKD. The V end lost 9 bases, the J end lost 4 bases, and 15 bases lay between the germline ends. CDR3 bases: TGTGCCATTAGAACAGGGGAGGGAGAGACCCAGTACTTC. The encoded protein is CAIRTGEGETQYF.

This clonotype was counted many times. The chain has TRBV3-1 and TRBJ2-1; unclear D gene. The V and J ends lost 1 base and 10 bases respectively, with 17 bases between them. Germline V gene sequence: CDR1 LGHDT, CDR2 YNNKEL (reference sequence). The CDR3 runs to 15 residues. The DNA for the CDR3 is TGTGCCAGCAGCCAAGGTAATAGCCCCTTGGGGGAGCAGTTCTTC. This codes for CASSQGNSPLGEQFF.

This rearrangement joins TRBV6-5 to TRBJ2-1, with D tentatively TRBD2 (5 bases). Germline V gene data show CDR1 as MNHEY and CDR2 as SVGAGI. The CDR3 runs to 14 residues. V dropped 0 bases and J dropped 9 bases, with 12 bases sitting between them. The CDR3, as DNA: TGTGCCAGCAGTTACTCGAGTACTCGGGGTGAGCAGTTCTTC. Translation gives CASSYSSTRGEQFF.

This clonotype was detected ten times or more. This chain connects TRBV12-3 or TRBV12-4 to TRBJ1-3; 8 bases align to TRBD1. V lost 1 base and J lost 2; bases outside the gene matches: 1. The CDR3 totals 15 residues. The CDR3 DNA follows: TGTGCCAGCAGTTTAGGGACAGGGACTGGAAACACCATATATTTT. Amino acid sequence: CASSLGTGTGNTIYF.

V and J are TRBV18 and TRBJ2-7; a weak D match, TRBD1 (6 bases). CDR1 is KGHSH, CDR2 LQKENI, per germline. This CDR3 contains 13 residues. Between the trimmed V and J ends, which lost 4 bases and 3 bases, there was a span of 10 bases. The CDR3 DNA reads TGTGCCAGCTCACTAGGACAGTTCTACGAGCAGTACGTC. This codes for CASSLGQFYEQYV.

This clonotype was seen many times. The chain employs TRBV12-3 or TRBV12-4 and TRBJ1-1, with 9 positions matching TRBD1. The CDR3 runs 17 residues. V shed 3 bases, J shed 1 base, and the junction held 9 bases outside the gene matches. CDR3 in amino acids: CASSFVNRGRWNTEAFF. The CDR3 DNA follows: TGTGCCAGCAGTTTCGTGAACAGGGGGCGATGGAACACTGAAGCTTTCTTT.

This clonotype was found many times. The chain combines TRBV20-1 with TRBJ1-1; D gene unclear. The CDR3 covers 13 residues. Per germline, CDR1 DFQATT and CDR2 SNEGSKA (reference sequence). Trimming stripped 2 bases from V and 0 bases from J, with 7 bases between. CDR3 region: CSARRSMNTEAFF. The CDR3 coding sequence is TGCAGTGCTAGAAGATCCATGAACACTGAAGCTTTCTTT.

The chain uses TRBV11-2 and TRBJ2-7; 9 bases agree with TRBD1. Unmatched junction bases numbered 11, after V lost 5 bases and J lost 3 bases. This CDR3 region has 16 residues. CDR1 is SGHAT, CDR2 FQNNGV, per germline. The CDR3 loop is CASSPHLTGGGYEQYF. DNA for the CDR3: TGTGCCAGCAGCCCTCATCTTACAGGGGGCGGCTACGAGCAGTACTTC. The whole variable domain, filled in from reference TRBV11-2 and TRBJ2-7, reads EAGVAQSPRYKIIEKRQSVAFWCNPISGHATLYWYQQILGQGPKLLIQFQNNGVVDDSQLPKDRFSAERLKGVDSTLKIQPAKLEDSAVYLCASSPHLTGGGYEQYFGPGTRLTVT.